There are a few counts of the clone carrying this T cell receptor beta chain. This sample is drawn from a study of human T cells and chemical hapten exposure. From the RACE reads, TCRdb called clonotypes with MiXCR, one entry per CDR3 protein. Here the sample spans more than 300,000 distinct CDR3 sequences, 4.5% to 6% being singletons. The ends were cut back, 0 bases at V and 4 bases at J, with 12 bases in the middle. From germline, CDR1 is MGHRA and CDR2 YSYEKL. The CDR3 is 15 residues long. As for time point: pre-sensitization, week 0. Specified treatment: therapeutic diphenylcyclopropenone sensitization with weekly scalp DPC.

This TCR was recovered from a woman between 50 and 59 years old with alopecia areata. Some clones in this sample may be carry-over from other donors' samples. This specimen was whole blood, taken in connection with sensitization to the hapten diphenylcyclopropenone (DPC). The rearrangement joins TRBV4-1 to TRBJ2-5; D is perhaps TRBD2 (6 bases). The CDR3 coding sequence is TGCGCCAGCAGCCAAGAGGGGCGGGGTGGAGAGACCCAGTACTTC. It encodes CASSQEGRGGETQYF.